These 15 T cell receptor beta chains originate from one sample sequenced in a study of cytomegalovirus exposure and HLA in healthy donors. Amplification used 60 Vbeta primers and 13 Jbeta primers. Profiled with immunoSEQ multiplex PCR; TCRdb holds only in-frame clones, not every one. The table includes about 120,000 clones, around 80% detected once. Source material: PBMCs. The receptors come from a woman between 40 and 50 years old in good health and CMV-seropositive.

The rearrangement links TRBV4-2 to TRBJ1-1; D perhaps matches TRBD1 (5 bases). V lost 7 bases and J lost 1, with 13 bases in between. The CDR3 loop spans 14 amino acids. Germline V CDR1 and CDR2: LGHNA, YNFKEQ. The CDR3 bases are TGTGCCAGCACCACTCAGGGTACGAACACTGAAGCTTTCTTT. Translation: CASTTQGTNTEAFF.

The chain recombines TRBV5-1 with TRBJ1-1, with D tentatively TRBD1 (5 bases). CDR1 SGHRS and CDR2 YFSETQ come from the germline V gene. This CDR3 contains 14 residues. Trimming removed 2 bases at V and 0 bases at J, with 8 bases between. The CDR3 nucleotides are TGCGCCAGCAGCTTTCAGGACATGAACACTGAAGCTTTCTTT. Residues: CASSFQDMNTEAFF.

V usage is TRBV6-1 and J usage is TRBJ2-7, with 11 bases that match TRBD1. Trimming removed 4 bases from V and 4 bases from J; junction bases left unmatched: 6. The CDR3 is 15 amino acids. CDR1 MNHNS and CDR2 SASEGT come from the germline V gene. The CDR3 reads CASSAGTGGTYEQYF. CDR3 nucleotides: TGTGCCAGCAGTGCAGGGACAGGGGGTACATACGAGCAGTACTTC.

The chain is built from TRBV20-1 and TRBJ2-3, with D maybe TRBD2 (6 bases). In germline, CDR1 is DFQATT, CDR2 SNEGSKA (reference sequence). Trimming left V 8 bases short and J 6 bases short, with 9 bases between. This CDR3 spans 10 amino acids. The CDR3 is CSPLADTQYF. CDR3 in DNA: TGCAGTCCTCTAGCGGATACGCAGTATTTT.

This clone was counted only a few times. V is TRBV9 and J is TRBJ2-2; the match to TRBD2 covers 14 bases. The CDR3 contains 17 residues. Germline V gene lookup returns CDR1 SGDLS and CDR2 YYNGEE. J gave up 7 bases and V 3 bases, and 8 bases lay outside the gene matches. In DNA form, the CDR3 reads TGTGCCAGCAGCGAGACTAGCGGGAGGGCGGGGATCGGGGAGCTGTTTTTT. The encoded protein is CASSETSGRAGIGELFF.

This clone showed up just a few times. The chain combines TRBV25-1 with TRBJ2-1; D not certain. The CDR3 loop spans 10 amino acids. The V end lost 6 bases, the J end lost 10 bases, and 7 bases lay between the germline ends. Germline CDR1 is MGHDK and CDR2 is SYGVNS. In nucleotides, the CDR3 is TGTGCCAGCAGCCTCGGGGAGCAGTTCTTC. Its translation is CASSLGEQFF.

CDR3 sequence: CASSRAGSSYEQYF. CDR3 DNA sequence: TGTGCCAGCAGCCGAGCGGGGTCCTCCTACGAGCAGTACTTC. V gene TRBV6-5 combines with J gene TRBJ2-7; 7 bases agree with TRBD2. After removal of 6 bases from V and 0 bases from J, the junction contained 5 bases not matched to a gene. Germline assignment: CDR1 MNHEY and CDR2 SVGAGI. This CDR3 spans 14 amino acids.

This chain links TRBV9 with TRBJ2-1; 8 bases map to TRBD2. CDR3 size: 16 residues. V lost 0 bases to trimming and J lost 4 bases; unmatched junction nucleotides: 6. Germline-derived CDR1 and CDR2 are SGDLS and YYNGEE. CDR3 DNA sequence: TGTGCCAGCAGCGTAGGAGGGACTAGTTGGTACAATGAGCAGTTCTTC. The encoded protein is CASSVGGTSWYNEQFF.

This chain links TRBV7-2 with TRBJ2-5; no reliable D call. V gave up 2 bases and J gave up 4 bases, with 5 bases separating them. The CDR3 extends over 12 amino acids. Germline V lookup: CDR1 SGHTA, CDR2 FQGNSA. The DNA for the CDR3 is TGTGCCAGCAGCTTATTAATAGAGACCCAGTACTTC. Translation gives CASSLLIETQYF. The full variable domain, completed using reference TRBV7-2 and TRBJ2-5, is GAGVSQSPSNKVTEKGKDVELRCDPISGHTALYWYRQSLGQGLEFLIYFQGNSAPDKSGLPSDRFSAERTGGSVSTLTIQRTQQEDSAVYLCASSLLIETQYFGPGTRLLVL.

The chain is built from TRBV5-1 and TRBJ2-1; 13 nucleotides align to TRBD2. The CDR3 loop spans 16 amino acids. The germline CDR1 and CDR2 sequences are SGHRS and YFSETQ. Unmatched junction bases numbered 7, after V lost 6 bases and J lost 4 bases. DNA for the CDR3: TGCGCCAGCAACCTTGGGGGACTAGCGGGATACAATGAGCAGTTCTTC. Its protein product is CASNLGGLAGYNEQFF.

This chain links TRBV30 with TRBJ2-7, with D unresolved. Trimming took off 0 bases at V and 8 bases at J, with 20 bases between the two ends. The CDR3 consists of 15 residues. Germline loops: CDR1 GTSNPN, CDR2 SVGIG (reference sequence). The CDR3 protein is CAWSVTAGSAVQQYF. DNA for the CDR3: TGTGCCTGGAGTGTAACGGCAGGATCAGCCGTCCAGCAGTACTTC.

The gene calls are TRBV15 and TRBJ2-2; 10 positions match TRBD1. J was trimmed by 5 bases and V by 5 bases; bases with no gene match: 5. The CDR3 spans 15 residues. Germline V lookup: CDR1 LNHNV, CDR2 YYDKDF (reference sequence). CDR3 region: CATSLRDRGTGELFF. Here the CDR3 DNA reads TGTGCCACCAGCCTCCGGGACAGGGGTACCGGGGAGCTGTTTTTT.

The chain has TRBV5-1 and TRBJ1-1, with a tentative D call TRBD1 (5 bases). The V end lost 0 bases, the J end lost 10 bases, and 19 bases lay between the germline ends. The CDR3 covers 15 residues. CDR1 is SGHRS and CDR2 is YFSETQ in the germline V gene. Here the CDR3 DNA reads TGCGCCAGCAGCTTGGAAGGTGGAAGGGGCCCAGGAGCTTTCTTT. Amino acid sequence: CASSLEGGRGPGAFF.

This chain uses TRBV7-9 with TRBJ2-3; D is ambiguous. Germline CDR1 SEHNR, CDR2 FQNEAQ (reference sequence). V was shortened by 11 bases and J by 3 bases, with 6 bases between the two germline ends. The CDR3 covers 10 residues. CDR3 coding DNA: TGTGCCCCCGGTACAGATACGCAGTATTTT. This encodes CAPGTDTQYF.

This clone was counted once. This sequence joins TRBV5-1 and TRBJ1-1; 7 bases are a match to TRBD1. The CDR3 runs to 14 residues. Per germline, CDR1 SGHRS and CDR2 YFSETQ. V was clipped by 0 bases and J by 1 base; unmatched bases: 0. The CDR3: CASSLGDRNTEAFF. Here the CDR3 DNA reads TGCGCCAGCAGCTTGGGGGACAGGAACACTGAAGCTTTCTTT.